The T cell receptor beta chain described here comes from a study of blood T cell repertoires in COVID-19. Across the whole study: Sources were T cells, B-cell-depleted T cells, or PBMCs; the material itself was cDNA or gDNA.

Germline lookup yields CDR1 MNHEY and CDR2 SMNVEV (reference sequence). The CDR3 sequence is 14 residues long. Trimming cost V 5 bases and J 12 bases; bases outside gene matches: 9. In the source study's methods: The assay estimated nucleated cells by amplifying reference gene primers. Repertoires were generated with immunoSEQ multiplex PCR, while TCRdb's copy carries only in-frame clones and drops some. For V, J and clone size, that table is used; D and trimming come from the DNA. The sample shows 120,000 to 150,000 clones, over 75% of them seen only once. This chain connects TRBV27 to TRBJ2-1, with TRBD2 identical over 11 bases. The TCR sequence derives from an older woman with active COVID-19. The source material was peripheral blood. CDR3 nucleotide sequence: TGTGCCAGCAGTATAGAGACTAGCGGGGTCGTGCAGTTCTTC. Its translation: CASSIETSGVVQFF.